This T cell receptor beta chain was recorded in a study of blood T cell repertoires in COVID-19. Generated by immunoSEQ multiplex PCR, the TCRdb table keeps only in-frame clones and is missing some. The data show some 100,000 clones, around nine tenths seen once. The junction had 5 bases not matched to a gene; V was cut back by 2 bases and J by 7 bases. CDR1 and CDR2 from the germline V gene are SGHVS and FNYEAQ. CDR3 length equals 15 residues. The receptor was isolated from a man over 45 with acute or convalescent COVID-19. This chain uses TRBV7-6 with TRBJ1-3; 10 positions agree with TRBD1. Sequencing input: peripheral blood. The CDR3 DNA is TGTGCCAGCAGCTTATCTGGGACAGGGGAGAACACCATATATTTT. Its protein is CASSLSGTGENTIYF.